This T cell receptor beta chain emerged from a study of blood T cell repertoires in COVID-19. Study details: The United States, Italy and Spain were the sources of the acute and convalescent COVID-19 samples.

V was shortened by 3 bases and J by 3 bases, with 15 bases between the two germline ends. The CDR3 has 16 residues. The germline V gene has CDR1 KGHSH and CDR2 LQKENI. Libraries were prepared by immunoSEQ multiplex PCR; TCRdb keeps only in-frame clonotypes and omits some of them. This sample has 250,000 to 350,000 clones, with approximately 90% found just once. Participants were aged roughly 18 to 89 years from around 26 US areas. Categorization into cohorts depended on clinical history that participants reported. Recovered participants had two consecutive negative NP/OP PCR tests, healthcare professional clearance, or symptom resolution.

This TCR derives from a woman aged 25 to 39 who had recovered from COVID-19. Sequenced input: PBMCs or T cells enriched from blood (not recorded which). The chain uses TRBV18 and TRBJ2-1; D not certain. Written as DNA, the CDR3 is TGTGCCAGCTCACCGTACGCCAGGCCCAACTACAATGAGCAGTTCTTC. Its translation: CASSPYARPNYNEQFF.